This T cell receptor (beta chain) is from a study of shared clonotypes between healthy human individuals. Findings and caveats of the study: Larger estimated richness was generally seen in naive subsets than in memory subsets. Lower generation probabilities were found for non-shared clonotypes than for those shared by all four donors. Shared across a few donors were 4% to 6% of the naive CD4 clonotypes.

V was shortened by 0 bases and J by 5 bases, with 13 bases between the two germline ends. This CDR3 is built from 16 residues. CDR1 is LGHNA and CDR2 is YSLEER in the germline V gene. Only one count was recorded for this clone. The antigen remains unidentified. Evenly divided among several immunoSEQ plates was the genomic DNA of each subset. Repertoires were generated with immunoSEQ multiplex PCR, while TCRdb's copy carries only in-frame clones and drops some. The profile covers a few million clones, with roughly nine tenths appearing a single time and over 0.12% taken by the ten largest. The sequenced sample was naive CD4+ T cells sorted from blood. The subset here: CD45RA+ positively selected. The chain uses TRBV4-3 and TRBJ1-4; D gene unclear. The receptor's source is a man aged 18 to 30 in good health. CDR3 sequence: CASSQDLLRGNEKLFF. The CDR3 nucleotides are TGCGCCAGCAGCCAAGATCTACTGCGGGGAAATGAAAAACTGTTTTTT.